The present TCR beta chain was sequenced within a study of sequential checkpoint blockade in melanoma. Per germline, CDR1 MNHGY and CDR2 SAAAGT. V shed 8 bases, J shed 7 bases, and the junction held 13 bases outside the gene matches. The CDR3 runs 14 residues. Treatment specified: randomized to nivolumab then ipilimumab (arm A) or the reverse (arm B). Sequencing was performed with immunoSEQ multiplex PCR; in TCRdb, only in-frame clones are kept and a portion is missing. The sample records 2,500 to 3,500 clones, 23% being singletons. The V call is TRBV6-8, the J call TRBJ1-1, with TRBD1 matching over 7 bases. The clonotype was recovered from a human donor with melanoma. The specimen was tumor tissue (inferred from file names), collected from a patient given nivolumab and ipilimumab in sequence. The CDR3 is CASRGLGTVGEAFF. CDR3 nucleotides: TGTGCCAGCCGGGGACTTGGGACAGTGGGTGAAGCTTTCTTT.